Included here is one T cell receptor beta chain sequence, with context. Its target is unknown. This entry belongs to a study of beta chain features in type 1 diabetes. Notes on the study in general: Researchers could not determine here whether HLA type influences TCRB rearrangement. VDJ junctions in type 1 diabetes patients carried more deletions and fewer insertions.

Investigators reverse transcribed all isolated RNA, so they sequenced expressed TCRB transcripts. TCRdb's copy holds only in-frame clones and misses some; the assay was immunoSEQ multiplex PCR. The profile shows about 12,000 clones, under 50% of them singletons. CDR1 and CDR2 (germline): GTSNPN, SVGIG (reference sequence). This CDR3 has 10 residues. Trimming stripped 2 bases from V and 5 bases from J, with 3 bases between. Each of the sorted populations had a purity greater than 95%. The chain employs TRBV30 and TRBJ1-1; D not resolved. The specimen was stem cell memory CD4+ T cells from blood. This clonotype originated in a man between 18 and 29 years old in good health. CDR3 loop: CAWSQTEAFF. CDR3 sequence (DNA): TGTGCCTGGAGTCAAACTGAAGCTTTCTTT. The whole variable domain, filled in from reference TRBV30 and TRBJ1-1, reads SQTIHQWPATLVQPVGSPLSLECTVEGTSNPNLYWYRQAAGRGLQLLFYSVGIGQISSEVPQNLSASRPQDRQFILSSKKLLLSDSGFYLCAWSQTEAFFGQGTRLTVV.